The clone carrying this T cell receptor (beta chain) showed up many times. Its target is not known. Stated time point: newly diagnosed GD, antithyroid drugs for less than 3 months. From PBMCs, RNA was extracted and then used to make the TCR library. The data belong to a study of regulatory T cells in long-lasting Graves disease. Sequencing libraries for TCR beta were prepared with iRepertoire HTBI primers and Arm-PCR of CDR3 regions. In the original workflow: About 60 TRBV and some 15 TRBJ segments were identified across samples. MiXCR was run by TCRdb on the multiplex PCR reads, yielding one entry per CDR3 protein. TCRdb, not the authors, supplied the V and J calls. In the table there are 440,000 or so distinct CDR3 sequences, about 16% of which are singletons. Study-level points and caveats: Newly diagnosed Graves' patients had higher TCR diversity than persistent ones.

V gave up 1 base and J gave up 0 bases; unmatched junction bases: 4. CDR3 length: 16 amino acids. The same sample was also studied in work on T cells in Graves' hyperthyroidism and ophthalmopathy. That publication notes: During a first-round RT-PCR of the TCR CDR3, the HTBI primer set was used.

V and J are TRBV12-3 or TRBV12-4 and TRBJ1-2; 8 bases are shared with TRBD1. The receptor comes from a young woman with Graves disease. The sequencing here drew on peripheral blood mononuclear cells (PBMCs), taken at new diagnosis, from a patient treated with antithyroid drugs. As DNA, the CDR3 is TGTGCCAGCAGTTTAGGGGGACAGGCCTCTAACTATGGCTACACCTTC. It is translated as CASSLGGQASNYGYTF.